The 17 T cell receptor beta chains listed next were all sequenced from one sample in a study of blood T cells in healthy people across ages. The authors ran a second PCR of about 6 to 11 cycles using a sample-barcoded 5' primer and a J-beta primer mix. MiXCR, run by TCRdb on the 5' RACE reads, gives a single entry per CDR3 protein. The profile shows 550,000 to 600,000 distinct CDR3 sequences, 27% of them singletons. Sequencing was carried out using blood. These receptors were taken from an older woman in good health.

This clonotype was seen a single time. This sequence joins TRBV10-2 and TRBJ1-2, with no clear D. The germline V gene has CDR1 WSHSY and CDR2 SAAADI. The length of the CDR3 is 13 residues. Trimming removed 3 bases from V and 8 bases from J, with 13 bases in between. CDR3 DNA sequence: TGCGCCAGCAGTGACGAGTGGAATTGGGGCTACACCTTC. Its protein product is CASSDEWNWGYTF.

The V call is TRBV7-6, the J call TRBJ2-2; D perhaps matches TRBD2 (5 bases). Germline V gene sequence: CDR1 SGHVS, CDR2 FNYEAQ. The V gene lost 3 bases and the J gene lost 5 bases, with 13 bases spanning the gap. This CDR3 contains 15 residues. Here the CDR3 reads CASSLGREFTGELFF. The CDR3, as DNA: TGTGCCAGCAGCTTGGGAAGGGAGTTTACCGGGGAGCTGTTTTTT.

The chain's CDR3 is CASSHGAGRTGYTF. The CDR3, as DNA: TGCGCCAGCAGCCATGGTGCAGGCCGCACGGGCTACACCTTC. The chain is built from TRBV4-3 and TRBJ1-2; D uncertain. This CDR3 region has 14 residues. Germline CDR1 and CDR2: LGHNA and YSLEER. Trimming took 3 bases from V and 8 from J, leaving 16 bases between them.

This clonotype came up a few times. CDR3 coding DNA: TGCAGTGCTAGAGATAGCACGGGCGGGGGGGCCTATCCCGGAGATACGCAGTATTTT. Residues: CSARDSTGGGAYPGDTQYF. J is TRBJ2-3 and V is TRBV20-1; 9 bases are shared with TRBD2. The trim removed 0 bases at V and 5 bases at J, leaving 18 bases unmatched. Germline loops: CDR1 DFQATT, CDR2 SNEGSKA (reference sequence). CDR3 length equals 19 residues.

J is TRBJ1-5 and V is TRBV20-1; D remains ambiguous. V was clipped by 3 bases and J by 2 bases, with 11 bases between them. The CDR3 contains 14 residues. Per the germline V gene, CDR1 is DFQATT and CDR2 is SNEGSKA (reference sequence). DNA for the CDR3: TGCAGTGCTAGTTCCGACACGCGCAATCAGCCCCAGCATTTT. This sequence encodes CSASSDTRNQPQHF.

In this sample, this clonotype turned up a few times. This chain joins TRBV12-3 or TRBV12-4 and TRBJ2-3; D remains unclear. The CDR3 spans 15 residues. Deletions cut 3 bases from V and 3 bases from J, with 13 bases between. The CDR3 loop is CASSLRHLGTDTQYF. CDR3 DNA: TGTGCCAGCAGTTTGCGGCATTTGGGGACAGATACGCAGTATTTT.

Remarks on this clonotype: One end of the junction is discordant with germline, which a read error may explain. This chain connects TRBV5-1 to TRBJ2-2; perhaps D is TRBD1 or TRBD2 (5 bases each). In germline, CDR1 is SGHRS, CDR2 YFSETQ. There are 16 residues in the CDR3. CDR3 sequence (DNA): TGCGCCAGCAGCTCCCGCGTTGGCCTGGACACCGGGGCGCTGTTTTTT. Its translation is CASSSRVGLDTGALFF.

V usage is TRBV20-1 and J usage is TRBJ1-5; unclear D gene. V shed 0 bases and J shed 3 bases, with 6 bases lying between them. Germline assignment: CDR1 DFQATT and CDR2 SNEGSKA (reference sequence). This CDR3 contains 13 residues. This CDR3 reads CSARDRTNQPQHF. In DNA, the CDR3 is TGCAGTGCTAGAGATCGCACCAATCAGCCCCAGCATTTT.

Regarding this clonotype: The missing conserved phenylalanine or tryptophan at the end of this CDR3 makes a read error likely. J is TRBJ2-3 and V is TRBV24-1; TRBD2 matches at 8 bases. The germline V gene has CDR1 KGHDR and CDR2 SFDVKD. This CDR3 spans 16 amino acids. The J segment lost 1 base and the V segment lost 7 bases, leaving 9 bases of the junction unmatched. CDR3 sequence (DNA): TGTGCCACCAGATGGTACGGGGGGGCCCGCACAGATACGCAGTATCTT. Translation: CATRWYGGARTDTQYL.

The chain's CDR3 is CASRGAGGQSEQFF. CDR3 DNA sequence: TGCGCCAGCAGGGGGGCGGGGGGGCAGAGTGAGCAGTTCTTC. The chain combines TRBV5-1 with TRBJ2-5; TRBD2 agrees at 9 bases. The J call could be wrong; TRBJ2-1 is a better fit for the DNA end. The CDR3 runs to 14 residues. The germline CDR1 and CDR2 sequences are SGHRS and YFSETQ.

The chain uses TRBV11-2 and TRBJ2-5, with D hard to call. Trimming took off 6 bases at V and 4 bases at J, with 18 bases between the two ends. Germline V gene sequence: CDR1 SGHAT, CDR2 FQNNGV. The CDR3 has 15 residues. CDR3 amino acids: CASRSPGRLGETQYF. As DNA, the CDR3 is TGTGCCAGCAGATCCCCCGGTAGATTAGGAGAGACCCAGTACTTC.

The rearrangement uses TRBV24-1 and TRBJ2-7; D uncertain. Trimming pared 4 bases from V and 2 bases from J, leaving 29 bases between. Germline loops: CDR1 KGHDR, CDR2 SFDVKD. This CDR3 has 20 residues. CDR3 in amino acids: CATSESLAMPAALKTYEQYF. CDR3 bases: TGTGCCACCAGTGAGTCCCTCGCCATGCCTGCCGCCTTGAAGACCTACGAGCAGTACTTC.

This chain joins TRBV10-3 and TRBJ1-1, with D uncertain. The CDR3 totals 13 residues. The V gene lost 5 bases and the J gene lost 2 bases, with 9 bases spanning the gap. From germline, CDR1 is ENHRY and CDR2 SYGVKD. This CDR3 reads CAISLSQNTEAFF. CDR3 DNA: TGTGCCATCAGTCTCTCACAAAACACTGAAGCTTTCTTT.

This clonotype was detected a few times. This chain links TRBV28 with TRBJ1-3; 9 bases fit TRBD1. The germline gives CDR1 MDHEN, CDR2 SYDVKM. V shed 6 bases and J 0 bases; nucleotides not matched to a gene: 9. The CDR3 totals 17 residues. Here the CDR3 reads CASSLHRGRGSGNTIYF. The DNA for the CDR3 is TGTGCCAGCAGCTTACACAGGGGGCGAGGCTCTGGAAACACCATATATTTT.

This clonotype was recorded a few times. The chain is built from TRBV24-1 and TRBJ2-2; 12 bases agree with TRBD2. Germline CDR1 and CDR2: KGHDR and SFDVKD. Trimming cost V 4 bases and J 10 bases; bases outside gene matches: 6. CDR3 size: 15 residues. The CDR3: CATSESGLAGAELFF. CDR3 nucleotide sequence: TGTGCCACCAGTGAGTCGGGACTAGCGGGTGCGGAGCTGTTTTTT.

The gene calls are TRBV20-1 and TRBJ1-4; weak D call: TRBD1 (5 bases). The germline CDR1 and CDR2 sequences are DFQATT and SNEGSKA (reference sequence). This CDR3 contains 13 residues. The V gene lost 0 bases and the J gene lost 8 bases, with 10 bases spanning the gap. CDR3 loop: CSARDWGVEKLFF. The CDR3 DNA is TGCAGTGCTAGAGATTGGGGGGTAGAAAAACTGTTTTTT.

The chain has TRBV25-1 and TRBJ1-1; D remains unclear. CDR1 is MGHDK, CDR2 SYGVNS, per germline. The CDR3 runs to 12 residues. Trimming stripped 4 bases from V and 3 bases from J, with 6 bases between. The CDR3 sequence: CASSALDTEAFF. DNA of the CDR3: TGTGCCAGCAGTGCTTTAGACACTGAAGCTTTCTTT.